The clone carrying this TCR beta chain is medium-sized within its sample. Antigen: not known. Amplification of TRBV12-4/TRBJ1-2 clonotypes used adaptor-ligated barcode primers. TCRdb re-analysed the multiplex PCR reads in MiXCR, keeping a single row per CDR3 protein. The profile shows 1,000 to 1,500 distinct CDR3 sequences, less than 25% of them singletons. Notes on the study in general: Tumor-infiltrating Treg TCR alpha and beta sequences overlapped most with tumor naive CD4+ T cells, then blood naive.

V was clipped by 3 bases and J by 0 bases, with 11 bases between them. This CDR3 is 15 amino acids long. Naive CD4+ T cells were purified with Tregs depleted by CD25. The sequenced material came from naive CD4+ T cells sorted from blood. This sample's subset: naive CD4+ T cells, CD4+CD45RA+CD25-. The source of this sequence is a female donor with breast cancer. The rearrangement uses TRBV12-3 or TRBV12-4 and TRBJ1-2; D ambiguous. Here the CDR3 DNA reads TGTGCCAGCAGTTTCTCCCGGGCGGCTAACTATGGCTACACCTTC. It codes for CASSFSRAANYGYTF.